One and the same sample provided the 29 T cell receptor beta chains below, sequenced in a study of cytomegalovirus exposure and HLA in healthy donors. 60 Vbeta and 13 Jbeta primers were used in PCR. Repertoires were generated with immunoSEQ multiplex PCR, while TCRdb's copy carries only in-frame clones and drops some. The profile covers about 180,000 clones, with roughly 82% appearing a single time and less than 2% taken by the ten largest. The material sequenced was PBMCs. These receptors were collected from a man aged 40-49 years in good health and CMV-seronegative.

The genes are TRBV7-3 and TRBJ2-5; the match to TRBD2 covers 9 bases. Germline lookup yields CDR1 SGHTA and CDR2 FQGTGA. CDR3 length equals 15 residues. J gave up 0 bases and V 2 bases, and 1 base lay outside the gene matches. CDR3 sequence reads: CASSLQRGDQETQYF. The DNA of the CDR3 is TGTGCCAGCAGCTTACAGCGGGGGGACCAAGAGACCCAGTACTTC.

V usage is TRBV2 and J usage is TRBJ2-2; TRBD2 matches at 11 bases. The CDR3 runs to 17 residues. Per germline, CDR1 SNHLY and CDR2 FYNNEI. V shed 6 bases, J shed 1 base, and the junction held 7 bases outside the gene matches. The CDR3 reads CASRPLAGGLNTGELFF. CDR3 sequence (DNA): TGTGCCAGCAGGCCCCTAGCGGGGGGCTTGAACACCGGGGAGCTGTTTTTT.

The V gene is TRBV15, the J gene TRBJ2-3, with D perhaps matching TRBD1 (5 bases). V lost 6 bases to trimming and J lost 0 bases, with 16 bases between them. The CDR3 totals 16 residues. Looked up from germline, CDR1 is LNHNV and CDR2 is YYDKDF (reference sequence). This chain's CDR3 is CATRPDRTTSTDTQYF. CDR3 DNA: TGTGCCACCAGGCCCGACAGAACTACTAGCACAGATACGCAGTATTTT. Filled out from reference TRBV15 and TRBJ2-3, the complete variable domain reads DAMVIQNPRYQVTQFGKPVTLSCSQTLNHNVMYWYQQKSSQAPKLLFHYYDKDFNNEADTPDNFQSRRPNTSFCFLDIRSPGLGDTAMYLCATRPDRTTSTDTQYFGPGTRLTVL.

The gene calls are TRBV19 and TRBJ2-1; D might be TRBD1 (8 bases). CDR3 length: 23 residues. The germline V gene has CDR1 LNHDA and CDR2 SQIVND (reference sequence). V lost 2 bases and J lost 2, with 34 bases in between. The CDR3 nucleotides are TGTGCCAGTAGTATAAGGGCCGGGACAGGATTTTTAGTATCTAGCGGAGCCTACAATGAGCAGTTCTTC. It codes for CASSIRAGTGFLVSSGAYNEQFF.

The V and J genes are TRBV5-3 and TRBJ2-5; the D gene is possibly TRBD2 (6 bases). TRBV5-3 counts as an open reading frame of uncertain function. The CDR3 is made up of 17 amino acids. Trimming took off 1 base at V and 2 bases at J, with 18 bases between the two ends. CDR3 DNA sequence: TGTGCCAGAAGCTTGCTGCCTAGCGTGTCAGCTCAAGAGACCCAGTACTTC. Translating gives CARSLLPSVSAQETQYF.

The V call is TRBV6-6, the J call TRBJ2-7, with a tentative D call TRBD2 (6 bases). Germline assignment: CDR1 MNHNY and CDR2 SVGAGI (reference sequence). V was pared by 7 bases and J by 2 bases, with 12 bases between. The CDR3 extends over 13 amino acids. The CDR3 reads CASNPGATYEQYF. The CDR3 coding sequence is TGTGCCAGCAACCCGGGAGCGACCTACGAGCAGTACTTC.

This clone was counted once. The V and J genes are TRBV5-5 and TRBJ2-7; D may be TRBD1 (5 bases). Germline CDR1 is SGHKS and CDR2 is YYEKEE (reference sequence). The V end was cut by 4 bases, the J end by 2 bases, with 13 bases between. CDR3 size: 14 residues. The CDR3 loop is CASSPRVRAYEQYF. The CDR3 nucleotides read TGTGCCAGCAGCCCTCGAGTCAGGGCCTACGAGCAGTACTTC.

V is TRBV7-2 and J is TRBJ2-7; 8 positions match TRBD1. The CDR3 covers 15 residues. Germline V lookup: CDR1 SGHTA, CDR2 FQGNSA. V gave up 4 bases and J gave up 2 bases; unmatched junction bases: 7. The CDR3 spells CASSSLDRDAYEQYF. The CDR3 DNA reads as TGTGCCAGCAGCTCCCTGGACAGGGACGCCTACGAGCAGTACTTC.

The chain couples TRBV19 to TRBJ2-3; no clear D. Germline values: CDR1 LNHDA, CDR2 SQIVND (reference sequence). The V end lost 5 bases, the J end lost 0 bases, and 15 bases lay between the germline ends. This CDR3 contains 16 residues. CDR3 sequence (DNA): TGTGCCAGTAGTTCCCCGGGTGGATTTAGCACAGATACGCAGTATTTT. This translates into CASSSPGGFSTDTQYF.

V usage is TRBV6-1 and J usage is TRBJ1-2; D uncertain. Trimming pared 4 bases from V and 9 bases from J, leaving 12 bases between. The length of the CDR3 is 12 residues. CDR1 is MNHNS and CDR2 is SASEGT in the germline V gene. The chain's CDR3 is CASSARDSSYTF. The CDR3 coding sequence is TGTGCCAGCAGTGCCCGGGATTCTAGCTACACCTTC.

The chain combines TRBV11-3 with TRBJ2-5, with D possibly TRBD2 on 7 matching bases. Per germline, CDR1 SGHNT and CDR2 YENEEA. V lost 5 bases, J lost 4 bases, and 20 bases lay in between. This CDR3 is built from 16 residues. CDR3 nucleotides: TGTGCCAGCAGCCCAGGCGTCGGGGGCGGGGGAGAGACCCAGTACTTC. This codes for CASSPGVGGGGETQYF. Based on the CDR3 plus reference TRBV11-3 and TRBJ2-5, the full variable domain is EAGVVQSPRYKIIEKKQPVAFWCNPISGHNTLYWYLQNLGQGPELLIRYENEEAVDDSQLPKDRFSAERLKGVDSTLKIQPAELGDSAVYLCASSPGVGGGGETQYFGPGTRLLVL.

The chain combines TRBV5-1 with TRBJ2-1; 11 bases fit TRBD2. Trimming took 4 bases from V and 8 from J; bases not matched to a gene: 8. CDR1 is SGHRS, CDR2 YFSETQ, per germline. This CDR3 has 15 amino acids. For the CDR3, the DNA is TGCGCCAGCAGCCGAACTAGCGGGAGTATCTATGAGCAGTTCTTC. Protein: CASSRTSGSIYEQFF.

V is TRBV5-1 and J is TRBJ2-1, with 7 positions matching TRBD2. V was pared by 7 bases and J by 3 bases, with 10 bases of the junction left unmatched. The length of the CDR3 is 15 residues. CDR1 SGHRS and CDR2 YFSETQ come from the germline V gene. The CDR3 here is CASRTGGTNYNEQFF. DNA for the CDR3: TGCGCCAGCCGGACCGGGGGGACCAACTACAATGAGCAGTTCTTC.

This clone has just a few counts. J is TRBJ2-3 and V is TRBV7-3; 9 bases line up with TRBD2. Unmatched junction bases numbered 9, after V lost 4 bases and J lost 4 bases. The CDR3 spans 16 residues. Germline CDR1 and CDR2: SGHTA and FQGTGA. CDR3 DNA: TGTGCCAGCAGCTCCGATCGGCGGGGGGGCTCAGATACGCAGTATTTT. This codes for CASSSDRRGGSDTQYF.

The chain links TRBV6-1 to TRBJ2-7; D unclear. Germline assignment: CDR1 MNHNS and CDR2 SASEGT. This CDR3 comprises 11 residues. The germline V and J ends were trimmed by 4 bases and 4 bases, with 5 bases remaining between them. CDR3 nucleotides: TGTGCCAGCAGTGGACTTTACGAGCAGTACTTC. Translated, it gives CASSGLYEQYF.

This sequence joins TRBV6-5 and TRBJ2-3; the D gene is possibly TRBD2 (5 bases). The CDR3 length is 14 residues. Looked up from germline, CDR1 is MNHEY and CDR2 is SVGAGI. The V end lost 2 bases, the J end lost 4 bases, and 10 bases lay between the germline ends. CDR3 sequence: CASSYGGWADTQYF. The DNA of the CDR3 is TGTGCCAGCAGTTACGGCGGGTGGGCAGATACGCAGTATTTT.

A word on this clone: Other DNA sequences in the same sample also yield this CDR3. The rearrangement uses TRBV28 and TRBJ1-1, with TRBD1 as a possible D gene (5 bases). The CDR3 loop spans 13 amino acids. Germline V gives CDR1 MDHEN, CDR2 SYDVKM. The V end was cut by 6 bases, the J end by 4 bases, with 12 bases between. CDR3 residues: CASRARGGTEAFF. CDR3 sequence (DNA): TGTGCCAGCAGGGCGCGCGGGGGCACTGAAGCTTTCTTT.

This clone has a handful of counts. The rearrangement joins TRBV29-1 to TRBJ2-2; a possible D gene is TRBD2 (5 bases). V lost 3 bases and J lost 3, with 5 bases in between. The CDR3 is 12 amino acids. The germline CDR1 and CDR2 sequences are SQVTM and ANQGSEA. Here the CDR3 reads CSVERDTGELFF. The CDR3 DNA follows: TGCAGCGTTGAGAGGGACACCGGGGAGCTGTTTTTT.

This clone was counted a single time. The junction departs from the called germline gene at one end, perhaps through a read error. The gene calls are TRBV11-3 and TRBJ2-2; TRBD2 agrees at 7 bases. The V gene's germline CDR1 is SGHNT and CDR2 YENEEA. This CDR3 comprises 16 residues. CDR3 in DNA: TGTGCCAGCAACTTAGGGACTACCAGGAACACCGGGGAGCTGTTTTTT. This translates into CASNLGTTRNTGELFF.

This rearrangement joins TRBV5-4 to TRBJ1-3; D is unclear. The CDR3 spans 17 residues. Germline CDR1 reads SGHNT; CDR2 reads YYREEE (reference sequence). The germline V and J ends were trimmed by 0 bases and 4 bases, with 17 bases remaining between them. The CDR3 sequence: CASSLDLQRVGGNTIYF. As DNA, the CDR3 is TGTGCCAGCAGCTTGGATCTTCAGCGGGTAGGAGGAAACACCATATATTTT.

The chain is built from TRBV11-3 and TRBJ2-1; D perhaps matches TRBD1 (6 bases). V shed 5 bases and J shed 4 bases, with 12 bases lying between them. Germline assignment: CDR1 SGHNT and CDR2 YENEEA. The length of the CDR3 is 14 residues. CDR3 region: CASSHRALYNEQFF. The CDR3, as DNA: TGTGCCAGCAGCCACAGGGCCCTTTACAATGAGCAGTTCTTC.

This clone was observed a few times. The rearrangement links TRBV7-6 to TRBJ2-3; 9 bases fit TRBD1. The CDR3 length is 17 residues. V trimming: 1 base; J trimming: 4 bases; junction bases outside the gene matches: 9. Germline CDR1 is SGHVS and CDR2 is FNYEAQ. The CDR3 DNA reads TGTGCCAGCAGCTTAGATAGAACAGGGGGCACGTCAGATACGCAGTATTTT. Amino acid sequence: CASSLDRTGGTSDTQYF.

The gene calls are TRBV4-3 and TRBJ2-7; TRBD2 aligns across 12 bases. V lost 4 bases to trimming and J lost 1 base; unmatched junction nucleotides: 11. From germline, CDR1 is LGHNA and CDR2 YSLEER. The CDR3 is made up of 18 amino acids. The CDR3 is CASSRSGLAGGQSYEQYF. In nucleotides, the CDR3 is TGCGCCAGCAGCCGATCGGGGCTAGCGGGAGGGCAGTCCTACGAGCAGTACTTC.

This chain links TRBV7-8 with TRBJ1-2, with D tentatively TRBD1 (6 bases). V shed 0 bases and J shed 4 bases, with 15 bases lying between them. The CDR3 spans 16 residues. Germline CDR1 is SGHVS and CDR2 is FQNEAQ. This CDR3 is CASSLALGGRVYGYTF. CDR3 bases: TGTGCCAGCAGCTTAGCGCTAGGGGGTCGAGTCTATGGCTACACCTTC.

The chain links TRBV7-2 to TRBJ1-5; 7 nucleotides agree with TRBD1. CDR3 size: 12 residues. The V gene end was trimmed by 11 bases and the J gene end by 9 bases; junction bases not matched to a gene: 10. CDR1 is SGHTA, CDR2 FQGNSA, per germline. CDR3 amino acids: CAGGTALGPQHF. The CDR3 DNA reads TGTGCCGGCGGGACAGCATTAGGGCCCCAGCATTTT.

The rearrangement uses TRBV9 and TRBJ2-6; 12 bases align to TRBD2. V was pared by 6 bases and J by 1 base, with 5 bases of the junction left unmatched. Germline V CDR1 and CDR2: SGDLS, YYNGEE. The CDR3 length is 17 residues. This CDR3 reads CASTRLAGESGANVLTF. In nucleotides, the CDR3 is TGTGCCAGCACTAGACTAGCGGGAGAATCTGGGGCCAACGTCCTGACTTTC.

The chain couples TRBV28 to TRBJ1-2; 7 bases map to TRBD1. V was pared by 8 bases and J by 2 bases, with 5 bases of the junction left unmatched. From germline, CDR1 is MDHEN and CDR2 SYDVKM. The CDR3 sequence is 13 residues long. CDR3 protein: CASGQTGNYGYTF. Here the CDR3 DNA reads TGTGCCAGCGGTCAGACAGGGAACTATGGCTACACCTTC.

J is TRBJ1-1 and V is TRBV19; 11 positions match TRBD1. The V gene end was trimmed by 3 bases and the J gene end by 0 bases; junction bases not matched to a gene: 3. This CDR3 has 16 residues. Germline V gene sequence: CDR1 LNHDA, CDR2 SQIVND (reference sequence). The CDR3 loop reads CASSMGQGEMNTEAFF. The CDR3 region has the DNA TGTGCCAGTAGTATGGGACAGGGGGAAATGAACACTGAAGCTTTCTTT.

This clone turned up a few times. The chain has TRBV7-8 and TRBJ2-7; TRBD2 is a possible D gene (6 bases). Trimming removed 1 base from V and 6 bases from J, with 10 bases in between. The length of the CDR3 is 13 residues. Germline V gives CDR1 SGHVS, CDR2 FQNEAQ. The CDR3 sequence: CASSLDGGGEQYF. In DNA form, the CDR3 reads TGTGCCAGCAGCTTAGATGGGGGAGGCGAGCAGTACTTC.